This T cell receptor beta chain was sequenced for a study of PD-1 blockade in classical Hodgkin lymphoma. The CDR3 loop spans 15 amino acids. The germline V gene encodes CDR1 SGHTA and CDR2 FQGNSA. Trimming took off 1 base at V and 2 bases at J, with 12 bases between the two ends. As for time point: newly diagnosed, previously untreated cHL patient sample. Thawed PBMCs yielded CD4+ T cells through magnetic negative selection. The study, taken as a whole, reports: According to reports, newly diagnosed patients had lower baseline TCR diversity than healthy donors, and relapsed/refractory patients had lower baseline TCR diversity still.

Measured with immunoSEQ multiplex PCR; TCRdb has only the in-frame clones, and not every one. The repertoire holds 30,000 to 40,000 clones, with more than 85% as singletons. This clone was counted a single time. The antigen is undetermined. The chain employs TRBV7-2 and TRBJ2-7; D is tentatively TRBD1 or TRBD2 (6 bases each). Sequences were obtained from CD4+ T cells from blood. The TCR originated in a human donor with classical Hodgkin lymphoma. As DNA, the CDR3 is TGTGCCAGCAGCTTAGTGATAGGGGGGACCTACGAGCAGTACTTC. Amino acid sequence: CASSLVIGGTYEQYF.